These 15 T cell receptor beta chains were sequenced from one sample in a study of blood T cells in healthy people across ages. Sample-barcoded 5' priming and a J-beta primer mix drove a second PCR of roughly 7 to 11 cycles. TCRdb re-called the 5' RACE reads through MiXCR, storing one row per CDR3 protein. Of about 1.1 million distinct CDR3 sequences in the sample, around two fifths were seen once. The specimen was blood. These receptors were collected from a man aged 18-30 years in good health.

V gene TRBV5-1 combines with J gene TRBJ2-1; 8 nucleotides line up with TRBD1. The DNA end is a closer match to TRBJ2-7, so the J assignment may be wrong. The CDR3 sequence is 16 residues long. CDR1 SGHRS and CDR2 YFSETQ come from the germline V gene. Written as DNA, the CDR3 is TGCGCCAGCAGCTTGTACACAGGGGGTTCCTACAATGAGCAGTACTTC. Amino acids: CASSLYTGGSYNEQYF.

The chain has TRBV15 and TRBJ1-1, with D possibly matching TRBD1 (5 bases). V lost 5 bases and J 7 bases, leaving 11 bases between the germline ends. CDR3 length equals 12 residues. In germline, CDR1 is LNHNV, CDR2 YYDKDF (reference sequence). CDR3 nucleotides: TGTGCCACCAGCCCGAAAGGGGTTGAAGCTTTCTTT. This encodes CATSPKGVEAFF.

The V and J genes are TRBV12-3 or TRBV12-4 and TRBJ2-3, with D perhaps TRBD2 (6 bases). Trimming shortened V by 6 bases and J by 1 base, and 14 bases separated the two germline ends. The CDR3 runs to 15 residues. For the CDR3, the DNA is TGTGCCAGCAGCACCCCGGGCGGGGGCACAGATACGCAGTATTTT. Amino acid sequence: CASSTPGGGTDTQYF.

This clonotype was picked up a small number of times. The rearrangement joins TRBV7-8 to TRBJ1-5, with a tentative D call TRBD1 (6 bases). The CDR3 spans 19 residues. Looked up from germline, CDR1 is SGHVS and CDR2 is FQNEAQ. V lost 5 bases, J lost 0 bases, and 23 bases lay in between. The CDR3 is CASSPTGTPNRYSNQPQHF. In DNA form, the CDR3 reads TGTGCCAGCAGCCCAACCGGGACACCGAACCGATATAGCAATCAGCCCCAGCATTTT.

The CDR3 is CAISEGGDYEQYF. CDR3 bases: TGTGCCATCAGTGAAGGGGGGGATTACGAGCAGTACTTC. The J gene is TRBJ2-7, the V gene TRBV10-3; a weak D match, TRBD2 (7 bases). Germline V gives CDR1 ENHRY, CDR2 SYGVKD. There are 13 residues in the CDR3. Trimming took 3 bases from V and 4 from J, leaving 10 bases between them.

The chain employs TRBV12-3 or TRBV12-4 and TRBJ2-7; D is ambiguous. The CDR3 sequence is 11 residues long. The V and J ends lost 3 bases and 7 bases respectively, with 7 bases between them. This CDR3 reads CASSFTNEQYF. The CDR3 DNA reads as TGTGCCAGCAGTTTTACGAATGAGCAGTACTTC.

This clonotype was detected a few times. CDR3 coding DNA: TGTGCCAGCAGTCCCCCGGGTAGTGCTCACACTGAAGCTTTCTTT. Translated, it gives CASSPPGSAHTEAFF. The chain combines TRBV12-3 or TRBV12-4 with TRBJ1-1; no firm D call. The ends were cut back, 5 bases at V and 3 bases at J, with 16 bases in the middle. CDR3 length: 15 amino acids.

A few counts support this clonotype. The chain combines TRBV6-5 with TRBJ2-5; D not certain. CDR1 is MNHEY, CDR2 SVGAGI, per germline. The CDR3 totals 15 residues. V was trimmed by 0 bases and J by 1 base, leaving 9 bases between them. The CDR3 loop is CASSYSLRIQETQYF. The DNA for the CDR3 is TGTGCCAGCAGTTACTCGTTGAGGATCCAAGAGACCCAGTACTTC.

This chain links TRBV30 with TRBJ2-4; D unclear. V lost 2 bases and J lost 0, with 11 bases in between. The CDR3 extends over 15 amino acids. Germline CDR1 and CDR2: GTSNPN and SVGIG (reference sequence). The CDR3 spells CAWSTSDLAKNIQYF. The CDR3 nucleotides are TGTGCCTGGAGTACCTCGGACCTAGCCAAAAACATTCAGTACTTC.

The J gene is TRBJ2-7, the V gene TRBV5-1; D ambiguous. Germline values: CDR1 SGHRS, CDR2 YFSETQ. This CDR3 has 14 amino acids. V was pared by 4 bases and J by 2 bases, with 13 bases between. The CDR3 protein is CASSPDPTTYEQYF. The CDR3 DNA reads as TGCGCCAGCAGCCCGGACCCTACAACCTACGAGCAGTACTTC.

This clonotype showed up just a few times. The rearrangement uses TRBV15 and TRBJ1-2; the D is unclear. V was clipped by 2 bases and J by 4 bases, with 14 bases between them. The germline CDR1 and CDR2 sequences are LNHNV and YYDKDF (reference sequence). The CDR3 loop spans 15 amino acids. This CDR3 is CATSRSKTWGYGYTF. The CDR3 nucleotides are TGTGCCACCAGCAGATCGAAGACCTGGGGCTATGGCTACACCTTC.

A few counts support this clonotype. CDR3 sequence (DNA): TGTGCCAGCAATCCGACAGGGACAGATACGCAGTATTTT. Translating it yields CASNPTGTDTQYF. J is TRBJ2-3 and V is TRBV12-3 or TRBV12-4, with 7 bases aligning to TRBD1. The CDR3 contains 13 residues. The V gene end was trimmed by 7 bases and the J gene end by 3 bases; junction bases not matched to a gene: 4.

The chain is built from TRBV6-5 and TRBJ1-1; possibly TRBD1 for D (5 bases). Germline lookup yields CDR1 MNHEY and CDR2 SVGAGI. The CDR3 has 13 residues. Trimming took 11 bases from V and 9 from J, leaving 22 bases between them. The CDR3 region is CARTVGLGGKAFF. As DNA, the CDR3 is TGTGCCCGCACCGTGGGACTGGGGGGAAAAGCTTTCTTT.

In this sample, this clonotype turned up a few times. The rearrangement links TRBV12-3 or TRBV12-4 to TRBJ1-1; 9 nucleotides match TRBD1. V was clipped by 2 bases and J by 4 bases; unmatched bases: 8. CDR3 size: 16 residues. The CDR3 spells CASSLRTGGGGTEAFF. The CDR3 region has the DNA TGTGCCAGCAGTTTACGTACAGGGGGCGGAGGCACTGAAGCTTTCTTT.

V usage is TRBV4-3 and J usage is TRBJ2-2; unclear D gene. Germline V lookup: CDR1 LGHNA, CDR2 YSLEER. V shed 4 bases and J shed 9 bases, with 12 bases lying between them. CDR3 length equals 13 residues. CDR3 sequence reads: CASSPTLRRELFF. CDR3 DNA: TGCGCCAGCAGCCCGACCCTCCGGCGGGAGCTGTTTTTT.